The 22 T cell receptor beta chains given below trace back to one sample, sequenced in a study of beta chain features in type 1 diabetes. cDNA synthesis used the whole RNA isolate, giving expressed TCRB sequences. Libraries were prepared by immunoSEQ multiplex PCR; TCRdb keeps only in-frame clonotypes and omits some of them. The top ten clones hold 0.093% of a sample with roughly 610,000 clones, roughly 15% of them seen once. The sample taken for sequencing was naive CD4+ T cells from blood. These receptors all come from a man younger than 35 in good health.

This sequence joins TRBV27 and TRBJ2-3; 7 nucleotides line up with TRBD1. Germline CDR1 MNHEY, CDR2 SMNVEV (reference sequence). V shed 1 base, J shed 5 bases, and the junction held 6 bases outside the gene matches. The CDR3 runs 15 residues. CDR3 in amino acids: CASSLYRTGEDTQYF. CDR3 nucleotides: TGTGCCAGCAGTTTATACAGAACAGGGGAAGATACGCAGTATTTT.

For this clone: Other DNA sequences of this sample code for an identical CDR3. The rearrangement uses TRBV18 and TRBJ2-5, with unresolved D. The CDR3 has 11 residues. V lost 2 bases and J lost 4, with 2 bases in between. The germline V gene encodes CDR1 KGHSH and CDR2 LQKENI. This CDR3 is CASSPSETQYF. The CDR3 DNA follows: TGTGCCAGCTCACCATCAGAGACCCAGTACTTC.

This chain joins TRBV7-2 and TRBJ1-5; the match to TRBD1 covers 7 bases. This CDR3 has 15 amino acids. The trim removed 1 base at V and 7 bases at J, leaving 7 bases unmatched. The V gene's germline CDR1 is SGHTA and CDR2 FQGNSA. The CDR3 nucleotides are TGTGCCAGCAGCTTAGGGGGACAGCCTCTACAGCCCCAGCATTTT. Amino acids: CASSLGGQPLQPQHF.

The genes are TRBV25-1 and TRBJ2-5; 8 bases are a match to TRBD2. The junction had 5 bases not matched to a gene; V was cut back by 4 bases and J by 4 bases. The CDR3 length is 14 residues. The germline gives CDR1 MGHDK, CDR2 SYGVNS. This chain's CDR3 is CASSAGGKGETQYF. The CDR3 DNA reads TGTGCCAGCAGTGCGGGGGGGAAGGGAGAGACCCAGTACTTC.

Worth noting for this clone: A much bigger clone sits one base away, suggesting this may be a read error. DNA for the CDR3: TGTGCCAGCAGGGGACAAGAGACCCAGTACTTC. Protein product: CASRGQETQYF. The chain has TRBV6-5 and TRBJ2-5; D is ambiguous. Germline V lookup: CDR1 MNHEY, CDR2 SVGAGI. There are 11 residues in the CDR3. The V and J ends lost 6 bases and 2 bases respectively, with 4 bases between them.

CDR3 coding DNA: TGTGCCAGCAGCCTCGCGGGGGAGAACACTGAAGCTTTCTTT. Translated: CASSLAGENTEAFF. The chain has TRBV7-3 and TRBJ1-1; perhaps TRBD1 as D (5 bases). The V gene's germline CDR1 is SGHTA and CDR2 FQGTGA. V was shortened by 5 bases and J by 1 base, with 11 bases between the two germline ends. This CDR3 region has 14 residues.

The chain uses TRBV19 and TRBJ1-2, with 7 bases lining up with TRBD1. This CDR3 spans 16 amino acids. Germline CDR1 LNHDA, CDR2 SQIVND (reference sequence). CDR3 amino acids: CATIGGRAGTVYGYTF. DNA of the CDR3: TGTGCGACTATAGGCGGCAGGGCCGGGACAGTCTATGGCTACACCTTC.

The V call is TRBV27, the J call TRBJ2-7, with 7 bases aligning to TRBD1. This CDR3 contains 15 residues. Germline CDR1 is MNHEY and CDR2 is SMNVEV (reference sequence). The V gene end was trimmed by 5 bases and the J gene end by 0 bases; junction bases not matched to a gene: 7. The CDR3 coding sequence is TGTGCCAGCAGTCCTCGGACAGGCCGCTCCTACGAGCAGTACTTC. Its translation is CASSPRTGRSYEQYF.

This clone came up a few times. CDR3 nucleotide sequence: TGTGCCAGCAGCTTAGGGACAGACAGGGCCAACGAGCAGTACTTC. It codes for CASSLGTDRANEQYF. This rearrangement joins TRBV7-9 to TRBJ2-7; 7 nucleotides match TRBD1. Germline V gives CDR1 SEHNR, CDR2 FQNEAQ (reference sequence). V trimming: 1 base; J trimming: 5 bases; junction bases outside the gene matches: 8. The CDR3 runs 15 residues.

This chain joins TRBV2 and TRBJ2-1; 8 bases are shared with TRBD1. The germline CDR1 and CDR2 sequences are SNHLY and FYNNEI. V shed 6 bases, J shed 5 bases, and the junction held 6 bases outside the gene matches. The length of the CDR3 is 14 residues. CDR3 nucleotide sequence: TGTGCCAGCAGAGTGGACAGGGCCCACAATGAGCAGTTCTTC. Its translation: CASRVDRAHNEQFF.

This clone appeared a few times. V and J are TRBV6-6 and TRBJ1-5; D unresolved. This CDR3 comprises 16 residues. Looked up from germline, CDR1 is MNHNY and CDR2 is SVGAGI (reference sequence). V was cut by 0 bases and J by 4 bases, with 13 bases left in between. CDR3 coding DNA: TGTGCCAGCAGTTACTCGTCTCGGGTTGGGAATCAGCCCCAGCATTTT. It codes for CASSYSSRVGNQPQHF.

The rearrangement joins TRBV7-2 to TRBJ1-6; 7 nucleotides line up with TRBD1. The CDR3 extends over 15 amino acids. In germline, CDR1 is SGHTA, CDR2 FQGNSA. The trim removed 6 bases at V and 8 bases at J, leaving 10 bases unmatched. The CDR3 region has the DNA TGTGCCAGCAGACCCAACAGGGGACAACATTCACCCCTCCACTTT. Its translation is CASRPNRGQHSPLHF.

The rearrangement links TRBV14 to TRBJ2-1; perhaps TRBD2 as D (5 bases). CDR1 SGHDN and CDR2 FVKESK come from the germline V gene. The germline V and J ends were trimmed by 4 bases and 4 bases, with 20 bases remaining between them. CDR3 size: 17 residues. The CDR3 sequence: CASSLLPGLAYYNEQFF. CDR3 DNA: TGTGCCAGCAGCCTGTTGCCGGGTCTAGCCTATTACAATGAGCAGTTCTTC. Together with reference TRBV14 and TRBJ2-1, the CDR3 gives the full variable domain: EAGVTQFPSHSVIEKGQTVTLRCDPISGHDNLYWYRRVMGKEIKFLLHFVKESKQDESGMPNNRFLAERTGGTYSTLKVQPAELEDSGVYFCASSLLPGLAYYNEQFFGPGTRLTVL.

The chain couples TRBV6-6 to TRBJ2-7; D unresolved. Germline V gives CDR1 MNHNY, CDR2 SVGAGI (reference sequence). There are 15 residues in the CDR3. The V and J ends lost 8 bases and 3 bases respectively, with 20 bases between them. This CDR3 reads CASGSHALGYYEQYF. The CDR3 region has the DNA TGTGCCAGCGGCTCTCACGCGCTCGGTTACTACGAGCAGTACTTC.

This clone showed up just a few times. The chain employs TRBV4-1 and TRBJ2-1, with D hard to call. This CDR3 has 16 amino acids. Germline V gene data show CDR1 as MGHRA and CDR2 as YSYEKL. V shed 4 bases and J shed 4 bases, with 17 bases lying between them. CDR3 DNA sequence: TGCGCCAGCAGCCGTATTGTATCGAATGGGTACAATGAGCAGTTCTTC. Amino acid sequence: CASSRIVSNGYNEQFF.

The DNA for the CDR3 is TGTGCCAGCAGTCCGGGACTACCCCAACCCGGGGAGCTGTTTTTT. It yields the protein CASSPGLPQPGELFF. The V gene is TRBV5-4, the J gene TRBJ2-2; 7 bases match TRBD2. The CDR3 is made up of 15 amino acids. The germline CDR1 and CDR2 sequences are SGHNT and YYREEE (reference sequence). The V and J ends lost 5 bases and 6 bases, in that order; junction bases with no gene match: 10.

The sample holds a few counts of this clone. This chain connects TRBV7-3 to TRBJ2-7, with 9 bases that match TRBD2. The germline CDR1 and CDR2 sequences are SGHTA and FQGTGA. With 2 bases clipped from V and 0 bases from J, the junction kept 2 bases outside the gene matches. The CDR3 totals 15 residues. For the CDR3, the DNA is TGTGCCAGCAGCTTAGCGGGAGGGAACTCCTACGAGCAGTACTTC. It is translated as CASSLAGGNSYEQYF.

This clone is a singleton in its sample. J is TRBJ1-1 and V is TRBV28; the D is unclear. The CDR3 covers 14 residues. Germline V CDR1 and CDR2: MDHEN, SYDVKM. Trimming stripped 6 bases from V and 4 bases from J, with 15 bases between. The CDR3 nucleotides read TGTGCCAGCAGGGTAGGGAGTGGAGGCACTGAAGCTTTCTTT. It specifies CASRVGSGGTEAFF. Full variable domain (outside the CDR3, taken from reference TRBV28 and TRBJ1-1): DVKVTQSSRYLVKRTGEKVFLECVQDMDHENMFWYRQDPGLGLRLIYFSYDVKMKEKGDIPEGYSVSREKKERFSLILESASTNQTSMYLCASRVGSGGTEAFFGQGTRLTVV.

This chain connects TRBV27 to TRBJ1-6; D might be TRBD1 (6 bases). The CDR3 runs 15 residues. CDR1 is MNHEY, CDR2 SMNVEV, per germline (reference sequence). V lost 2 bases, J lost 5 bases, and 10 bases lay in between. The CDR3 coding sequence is TGTGCCAGCAGTTTACTCCAGGGGCATAATTCACCCCTCCACTTT. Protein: CASSLLQGHNSPLHF.

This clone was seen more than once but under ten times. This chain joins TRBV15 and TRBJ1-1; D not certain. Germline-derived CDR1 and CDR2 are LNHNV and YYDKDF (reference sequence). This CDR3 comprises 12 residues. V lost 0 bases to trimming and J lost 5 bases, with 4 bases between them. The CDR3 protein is CATSRDRTEAFF. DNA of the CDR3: TGTGCCACCAGCAGAGATAGGACTGAAGCTTTCTTT.

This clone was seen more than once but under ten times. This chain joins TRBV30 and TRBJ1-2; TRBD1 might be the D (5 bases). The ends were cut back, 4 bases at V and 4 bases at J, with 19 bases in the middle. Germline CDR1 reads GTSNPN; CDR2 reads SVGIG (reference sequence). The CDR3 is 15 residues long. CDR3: CAWTSFSGLSYGYTF. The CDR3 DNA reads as TGTGCCTGGACTTCATTTTCAGGGTTATCCTATGGCTACACCTTC.

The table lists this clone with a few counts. The CDR3 reads CASSPQTNSGTGANVLTF. The DNA for the CDR3 is TGCGCCAGCAGCCCTCAAACGAATTCAGGGACCGGGGCCAACGTCCTGACTTTC. This rearrangement joins TRBV4-3 to TRBJ2-6, with D possibly being TRBD1 or TRBD2 (5 bases each). V was clipped by 4 bases and J by 4 bases, with 20 bases between them. Germline V gene sequence: CDR1 LGHNA, CDR2 YSLEER. The CDR3 runs to 18 residues.